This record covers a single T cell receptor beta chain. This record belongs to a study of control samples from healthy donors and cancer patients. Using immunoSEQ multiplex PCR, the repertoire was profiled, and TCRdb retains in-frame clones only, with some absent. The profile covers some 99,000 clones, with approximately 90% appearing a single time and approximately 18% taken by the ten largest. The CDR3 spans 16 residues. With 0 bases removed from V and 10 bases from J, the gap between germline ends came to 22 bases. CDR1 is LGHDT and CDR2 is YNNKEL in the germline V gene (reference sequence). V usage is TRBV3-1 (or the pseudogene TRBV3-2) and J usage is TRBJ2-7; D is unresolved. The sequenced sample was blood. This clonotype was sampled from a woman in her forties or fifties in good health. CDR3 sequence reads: CASSQDKTESDPPQYV. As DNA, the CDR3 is TGTGCCAGCAGCCAAGATAAAACCGAATCAGATCCTCCCCAGTACGTC.